The source of this TCR beta chain is a study of post-analysis software for immune sequencing data. General study findings and limits: Controls showed lower frequencies than patients for 4 or 5 TRBV segments, and TRBV5-6, TRBV5-1 and TRBV20-1 were among these. The study found significantly lower normalized Chao1 diversity in multiple sclerosis patients than in controls.

This CDR3 is 17 amino acids long. V dropped 1 base and J dropped 0; count of bases not matched to a gene: 7. Germline values: CDR1 SGHVS, CDR2 FNYEAQ. A note on this clonotype: What it binds is not known.

Unique molecular identifiers were carried by the TCR beta cDNA libraries. There were about 0.95 to 11 million T cells, and about 500,000 cDNA molecules came from them. TCRdb fed the PCR reads into MiXCR, producing one record per CDR3 protein. The sample carries 400,000 to 500,000 distinct CDR3 sequences, 30% to 45% recorded once. This TCR was recovered from a girl aged 2-10 years with multiple sclerosis. The sequenced sample was blood. The chain is built from TRBV7-6 and TRBJ2-3, with 7 bases that match TRBD2. The CDR3 spells CASSLVMAGASTDTQYF. In DNA, the CDR3 is TGTGCCAGCAGCTTAGTGATGGCGGGAGCAAGCACAGATACGCAGTATTTT.